The table lists the clone carrying this TCR beta chain with a few counts. Its antigen is currently unknown. Trimming shortened V by 1 base and J by 2 bases, and 6 bases separated the two germline ends. Germline CDR1 and CDR2: SQVTM and ANQGSEA. CDR3 length: 12 amino acids. The sample belongs to a study of T-cell memory formation after mild COVID-19. Points from the study as a whole: Pre-infection memory carried some responding clones, suggesting that cross-reactive memory joined. Contracting CD8+ clones were enriched in EMRA, CD4+ mainly in CM and EM.

Each CDR3 protein gets one entry after TCRdb re-called the 5' RACE reads with MiXCR. The data hold 250,000 to 350,000 distinct CDR3 sequences, with less than 20% observed a single time. This chain connects TRBV29-1 to TRBJ2-7; TRBD1 is a possible D gene (6 bases). The TCR was taken from a man aged 18 to 30 who had mild COVID-19 (a few samples of this study predate the infection). Cell type and time point are not known. Specimen: PBMCs or a T cell subset sorted from them (not recorded which). CDR3 in amino acids: CSVEGTAYEQYF. CDR3 DNA: TGCAGCGTTGAAGGGACAGCCTACGAGCAGTACTTC.